The rows below give T cell receptor beta chains drawn from one sample of a study of PD-L1 blockade in urothelial cancer. The method was immunoSEQ multiplex PCR; TCRdb's version includes in-frame clones alone and lacks a portion of them. Of roughly 120,000 clones in the sample, roughly 90% are singletons; the top ten hold less than 4.5%. Specimen: PBMCs, collected around atezolizumab (anti-PD-L1) treatment. These receptors came from a man aged 55 to 70 with urothelial cancer. The CDR3 runs from the conserved cysteine through the conserved F or W. The order of the fields is CDR3 length, V gene, J gene, D gene, clone size, CDR3 DNA, CDR3 protein. The D gene is left open where the match is weak. Clone size is not always given. Where it is, it says once, few, many or a class for expanded clones.

>19|TRBV12-5|TRBJ2-5|TRBD1|once
TGTGCTAGTGGTTTGGTAACCGGTTGGGGGACAGGGTTACAAGAGACCCAGTACTTC
CASGLVTGWGTGLQETQYF
>15|TRBV7-2|TRBJ2-7|TRBD2|NA
TGTGCCAGCAGCTCGACTAGCGGGGCCTCCTACGAGCAGTACTTC
CASSSTSGASYEQYF
>16|TRBV5-6|TRBJ2-3|TRBD2|NA
TGTGCCAGCAGCTTGATAGCGGGGACCCGCACAGATACGCAGTATTTT
CASSLIAGTRTDTQYF
>16|TRBV14|TRBJ2-5|NA|NA
TGTGCCAGCTCGGGACTTCTTAGAGGGTTGCAAGAGACCCAGTACTTC
CASSGLLRGLQETQYF
>13|TRBV5-1|TRBJ2-5|NA|NA
TGCGCCAGCAGCGCAGCTATAGCAGAGACCCAGTACTTC
CASSAAIAETQYF
>16|TRBV7-8|TRBJ2-1|TRBD1|NA
TGTGCCAGCAGCGAACGGACAGGGGTGCTCTACAATGAGCAGTTCTTC
CASSERTGVLYNEQFF
>15|TRBV7-2|TRBJ2-7|TRBD1|NA
TGTGCCAGCACCAAACGGTCAGGGGGCGGTTACGAGCAGTACTTC
CASTKRSGGGYEQYF
>12|TRBV9|TRBJ1-6|NA|NA
TGTGCCAGCAGCGTGCTGTCGGGGCCCCTCCACTTT
CASSVLSGPLHF
>15|TRBV6-1|TRBJ2-7|NA|NA
TGTGCCAGCAGGAGGGGCCAGGGAGGCCCCTACGAGCAGTACTTC
CASRRGQGGPYEQYF
>15|TRBV7-2|TRBJ1-5|TRBD1|NA
TGTGCCAGCAGCCCGAAGCCGGGACAGAATCAGCCCCAGCATTTT
CASSPKPGQNQPQHF
>16|TRBV5-1|TRBJ2-5|TRBD2|NA
TGCGCCAGCAGCATAACTAGCGGGGGGCCGGGAGAGACCCAGTACTTC
CASSITSGGPGETQYF
>18|TRBV4-2|TRBJ2-4|TRBD2|NA
TGTGCCAGCAGCCAAGGTATAGAGCGGGAGGGCCCAAAAAACATTCAGTACTTC
CASSQGIEREGPKNIQYF
>18|TRBV5-1|TRBJ1-2|NA|NA
TGCGCCACCCCAGCATTGCTATCTGGCGGAGGGGAAACCTATGGCTACACCTTC
CATPALLSGGGETYGYTF
>15|TRBV5-4|TRBJ2-7|TRBD2|NA
TGCGCCAGCAGCTTGGGCGGGAGCACGAGTTGGGAGCAGTACTTC
CASSLGGSTSWEQYF
>16|TRBV6-4|TRBJ2-3|TRBD1|NA
TGTGCCAGCAGTGACTCAGGGGGCGCGACGGGCGATACGCAGTATTTT
CASSDSGGATGDTQYF
>16|TRBV5-1|TRBJ2-4|NA|NA
TGCGCCAGCAGCCGGGATACAGGGTTGGCCAAAAACATTCAGTACTTC
CASSRDTGLAKNIQYF
>17|TRBV30|TRBJ2-7|TRBD2|NA
TGTGCCTGGGGGGGGGCTCGGATTAGCGGGAGCTCCTACGAGCAGTACTTC
CAWGGARISGSSYEQYF
>18|TRBV7-2|TRBJ2-7|TRBD2|once
TGTGCCAGCAGCTCTAAGGGACTAGCGGAGTGGAGGGGGCTGGAGCAGTACTTC
CASSSKGLAEWRGLEQYF
>17|TRBV6-1|TRBJ2-5|TRBD2|NA
TGTGCCAGCAGTGACTGGACTAGCGGGAGGTCTGGAGAGACCCAGTACTTC
CASSDWTSGRSGETQYF
>15|TRBV27|TRBJ2-1|TRBD1|NA
TGTGCCAGCAGTTATCTCCAGGGGGCTCGGAATGAGCAGTTCTTC
CASSYLQGARNEQFF
>15|TRBV9|TRBJ2-1|NA|NA
TGTGCCAGCAGCGTAGGTCAGGGAAGGTCGAATGAGCAGTTCTTC
CASSVGQGRSNEQFF
>15|TRBV27|TRBJ1-4|TRBD1|NA
TGTGCCAGCAGTTTCCTCGGACAGGGGAATGAAAAACTGTTTTTT
CASSFLGQGNEKLFF
>13|TRBV5-1|TRBJ2-2|NA|NA
TGCGCCAGCAGCTCCGTCCAGGCCGGGGAGCTGTTTTTT
CASSSVQAGELFF
>15|TRBV7-2|TRBJ2-7|TRBD2|NA
TGTGCCAGCAGCCTGTCTGCGAGCGGGGCCTACGAGCAGTACTTC
CASSLSASGAYEQYF
>16|TRBV25-1|TRBJ2-5|NA|NA
TGTGCCAGCAGTGCGGGGGGCCAACGACCCAAAGAGACCCAGTACTTC
CASSAGGQRPKETQYF
>16|TRBV5-4|TRBJ2-3|NA|once
TGTGCCAGCAGCTTGCAGGCGGGGCCCGACACAGATACGCAGTATTTT
CASSLQAGPDTDTQYF
>20|TRBV21-1|TRBJ1-2|NA|NA
TGTGCCAGCAGCAAACACAAGGACAGTGAAATGACTCCTGCTAACTATGGCTACACCTTC
CASSKHKDSEMTPANYGYTF
>16|TRBV2|TRBJ1-4|NA|NA
TGTGCCAGCAGTGGGGGCCGGGTCTCCACGAATGAAAAACTGTTTTTT
CASSGGRVSTNEKLFF
>15|TRBV9|TRBJ1-1|TRBD1|NA
TGTGCCAGCAGCGGAGGGACAGGGGCAGACACTGAAGCTTTCTTT
CASSGGTGADTEAFF
>16|TRBV5-5|TRBJ2-7|NA|once
TGTGCCAGCAGCGATCACGGTTTGGGCGGGACGTACGAGCAGTACTTC
CASSDHGLGGTYEQYF
>13|TRBV7-2|TRBJ2-7|NA|NA
TGTGCCAGCAGCCCGACAGCCCCCTACGAGCAGTACTTC
CASSPTAPYEQYF
>17|TRBV4-1|TRBJ1-5|NA|NA
TGCGCCAGCAGCCAAGAACCCCCCAGAAATAGCAATCAGCCCCAGCATTTT
CASSQEPPRNSNQPQHF
>17|TRBV4-1|TRBJ2-1|TRBD2|few
TGCGCCAGCAGACGACTGAGCGGGAGAGGCCCCTACAATGAGCAGTTCTTC
CASRRLSGRGPYNEQFF
>14|TRBV7-3|TRBJ2-2|NA|NA
TGTGCCAGCAGCCCTCAGGGGGGCACCGGGGAGCTGTTTTTT
CASSPQGGTGELFF
>15|TRBV5-1|TRBJ1-2|NA|NA
TGCGCCAGCAGCTTTAATCGGCCGCTGGGAGGTGGCTACACCTTC
CASSFNRPLGGGYTF
>16|TRBV19|TRBJ1-6|NA|NA
TGTGCCAGTAATACGCTCGTGGCCGGAGGCCGTTCACCCCTCCACTTT
CASNTLVAGGRSPLHF
>14|TRBV27|TRBJ1-2|TRBD1|NA
TGTGCCAGCAGTGCGTGGGACAGTAACTATGGCTACACCTTC
CASSAWDSNYGYTF
>16|TRBV4-3|TRBJ1-1|NA|NA
TGCGCCAGCAGCCACTCACGGGGGGTGATGAACACTGAAGCTTTCTTT
CASSHSRGVMNTEAFF
>14|TRBV10-3|TRBJ2-7|TRBD2|NA
TGTGCCATCAGCGGGACTAGCGGGAGGAACGAGCAGTACTTC
CAISGTSGRNEQYF
>12|TRBV30|TRBJ2-5|NA|NA
TGTGCCTGGAAGCCTAGCGAAGAGACCCAGTACTTC
CAWKPSEETQYF
>13|TRBV7-6|TRBJ2-5|NA|NA
TGTGCCAGCAGCTCTGGGACTCGAGGGACCCAGTACTTC
CASSSGTRGTQYF
>16|TRBV18|TRBJ2-5|TRBD2|NA
TGTGCCAGCTCAGCGACCCTAGCGGGGGGGCCAGAGACCCAGTACTTC
CASSATLAGGPETQYF
>15|TRBV9|TRBJ1-1|NA|NA
TGTGCCAGCAGCTCTAGAACAAGCTGGAACACTGAAGCTTTCTTT
CASSSRTSWNTEAFF
>19|TRBV27|TRBJ1-5|TRBD1|once
TGTGCCAGCAGTTTATACAATTCTATTATGGACAGGGCAAATCAGCCCCAGCATTTT
CASSLYNSIMDRANQPQHF
>15|TRBV9|TRBJ1-2|TRBD1|NA
TGTGCCAGCAGCGATGACAGGGGGTCCTACTATGGCTACACCTTC
CASSDDRGSYYGYTF